The T cell receptor beta chain described here comes from a study of human T cells and chemical hapten exposure. Study details: 2% DPC was applied to about 2 cm by about 2 cm of upper inner arm skin for sensitization. Patients had diphenylcyclopropenone applied to the scalp weekly throughout the approximately 26-week study.

This CDR3 comprises 17 residues. Per germline, CDR1 MNHNS and CDR2 SASEGT. The V end lost 4 bases, the J end lost 5 bases, and 21 bases lay between the germline ends. The library gave individual cDNA molecules unique molecular identifiers. Each CDR3 protein gets one entry after TCRdb re-called the RACE reads with MiXCR. Among tens of thousands of distinct CDR3 sequences listed, around 15% were seen once. The sample's time point: pre-sensitization, week 0. Treatment: therapeutic diphenylcyclopropenone sensitization with weekly scalp DPC. This receptor was taken from a woman aged 45 to 65 with alopecia areata. Some clones in this sample may be carry-over from other donors' samples. Sequences were derived from whole blood, sampled in connection with sensitization to the hapten diphenylcyclopropenone (DPC). The chain has TRBV6-1 and TRBJ1-5; possible D gene TRBD1, 6 bases. The CDR3 region is CASSGTEKVFADQPQHF. The CDR3 DNA reads TGTGCCAGCAGTGGGACAGAAAAAGTGTTCGCGGATCAGCCCCAGCATTTT.